This T cell receptor (beta chain) was observed in a study of human T cells and chemical hapten exposure. Study conclusions and caveats: Expanded TCRs created a significantly greater count of big CDR3 similarity clusters than controls did.

How the authors handled the data: Per-sample TCR counts ranged from about 20,000 to 700,000, median about 90,000. In TCRdb, the RACE reads were re-called with MiXCR into one record per CDR3 protein. TCRdb's processing, not the study's, gives the V and J calls here. Of a few hundred thousand distinct CDR3 sequences in the sample, just under 6.5% were seen once. The germline V gene has CDR1 SGHTA and CDR2 FQGNSA. The CDR3 has 16 residues. Deletions cut 3 bases from V and 4 bases from J, with 16 bases between. This clonotype was seen more than once but under ten times. Its antigen is unidentified. As for time point: patch test 2, 6 weeks after DPC sensitization. The treatment was: therapeutic diphenylcyclopropenone sensitization with weekly scalp DPC. It was from unfractionated whole blood that total RNA was extracted.

Sequenced here: whole blood, sampled in connection with sensitization to the hapten diphenylcyclopropenone (DPC). V is TRBV7-2 and J is TRBJ1-5; D call uncertain. The sequence derives from a woman between 18 and 29 years old with alopecia areata. Some clones in this sample may be carry-over from other donors' samples. CDR3 protein: CASSLNGPLLNQPQHF. CDR3 DNA sequence: TGTGCCAGCAGCTTGAACGGCCCGCTCCTGAATCAGCCCCAGCATTTT.